One T cell receptor (beta chain) is described in this entry. What it binds is unknown. The sample comes from a study of shared clonotypes between healthy human individuals. About the study: Researchers assigned three CD4 naive, three CD4 memory, two CD8 naive and one CD8 memory plate to each donor. Overall study results and limits: Clonotype sharing among donors, it was expected, would be affected by sequencing depth. Compared with clonotypes that all four donors shared, non-shared clonotypes had lower generation probabilities. Owing to a small donor count, the genetic and exposure-history diversity represented was limited.

CDR1 KGHSH and CDR2 LQKENI come from the germline V gene. J lost 5 bases, V lost 4 bases, and 6 bases had no gene match. The CDR3 has 15 residues. Clones were read by immunoSEQ multiplex PCR, and TCRdb kept only the in-frame ones, dropping some. The data hold approximately 980,000 clones, with approximately 80% observed a single time. Sequences were obtained from memory CD4+ T cells sorted from blood. Subset noted: CD45RA-negative fraction. The chain is built from TRBV18 and TRBJ2-7; 12 bases agree with TRBD1. This TCR was recovered from a man aged 18 to 35 in good health. The CDR3 sequence: CASSQGTGGRDEQYF. CDR3 nucleotides: TGTGCCAGCTCACAAGGGACAGGGGGCAGGGACGAGCAGTACTTC. The full variable domain, in which reference TRBV18 and TRBJ2-7 provide the parts outside the CDR3, is NAGVMQNPRHLVRRRGQEARLRCSPMKGHSHVYWYRQLPEEGLKFMVYLQKENIIDESGMPKERFSAEFPKEGPSILRIQQVVRGDSAAYFCASSQGTGGRDEQYFGPGTRLTVT.